A single sample is the source of the 19 T cell receptor beta chains below, sequenced in a study of blood T cells in healthy people across ages. Combining a sample-barcoded 5' primer with a J-beta primer mix, a second PCR ran for about 7 to 12 cycles. TCRdb passed the 5' RACE reads through MiXCR, listing each CDR3 protein once. The sample comprises roughly 800,000 distinct CDR3 sequences, 25% of which are singletons, and approximately 3.7% rests with the top ten. The data were also submitted as part of a second study, on T cells of mothers and their children.

Material: blood. The receptors originated from a boy younger than 18 in good health.

The genes are TRBV4-3 and TRBJ1-2, with TRBD1 as a possible D gene (5 bases). V lost 3 bases and J 2 bases, leaving 16 bases between the germline ends. The CDR3 spans 16 residues. CDR1 and CDR2 from the germline V gene are LGHNA and YSLEER. As DNA, the CDR3 is TGCGCCAGCAGCCATATTCCGGGGGGTCAGAACTATGGCTACACCTTC. This encodes CASSHIPGGQNYGYTF.

The chain uses TRBV2 and TRBJ1-4, with D possibly matching TRBD1 (5 bases). The V gene lost 6 bases and the J gene lost 10 bases, with 15 bases spanning the gap. The CDR3 spans 13 residues. Germline loops: CDR1 SNHLY, CDR2 FYNNEI. CDR3 amino acids: CASRSQGVGKLFF. The CDR3 DNA sequence: TGTGCCAGCAGGTCCCAGGGTGTAGGAAAACTGTTTTTT.

J is TRBJ2-5 and V is TRBV29-1; D uncertain. Germline-derived CDR1 and CDR2 are SQVTM and ANQGSEA. The CDR3 extends over 13 amino acids. The germline V and J ends were trimmed by 4 bases and 2 bases, with 11 bases remaining between them. CDR3 nucleotide sequence: TGCAGCGTTGGGAAGGGCTCACAAGAGACCCAGTACTTC. This sequence encodes CSVGKGSQETQYF.

This clonotype turned up a few times. The genes are TRBV7-2 and TRBJ2-4; TRBD2 might be the D (5 bases). The CDR3 runs 14 residues. The germline gives CDR1 SGHTA, CDR2 FQGNSA. Between the trimmed V and J ends, which lost 5 bases and 4 bases, there was a span of 12 bases. This chain's CDR3 is CASSPPSGKNIQYF. The CDR3, as DNA: TGTGCCAGCAGCCCCCCGAGCGGTAAAAACATTCAGTACTTC. The entire variable domain, with the rest obtained from reference TRBV7-2 and TRBJ2-4, is as follows: GAGVSQSPSNKVTEKGKDVELRCDPISGHTALYWYRQSLGQGLEFLIYFQGNSAPDKSGLPSDRFSAERTGGSVSTLTIQRTQQEDSAVYLCASSPPSGKNIQYFGAGTRLSVL.

The chain is built from TRBV5-1 and TRBJ2-5, with D perhaps matching TRBD1 (6 bases). V lost 1 base and J lost 3, with 16 bases in between. Germline CDR1 reads SGHRS; CDR2 reads YFSETQ. The CDR3 runs to 16 residues. CDR3 protein: CASSLRTPGQKETQYF. The CDR3 DNA sequence: TGCGCCAGCAGCTTGCGTACCCCGGGACAAAAAGAGACCCAGTACTTC. Combining the CDR3 with reference TRBV5-1 and TRBJ2-5 gives the whole variable domain KAGVTQTPRYLIKTRGQQVTLSCSPISGHRSVSWYQQTPGQGLQFLFEYFSETQRNKGNFPGRFSGRQFSNSRSEMNVSTLELGDSALYLCASSLRTPGQKETQYFGPGTRLLVL.

The rearrangement joins TRBV7-2 to TRBJ1-6; D gene ambiguous. V was pared by 0 bases and J by 5 bases, with 8 bases between. CDR1 is SGHTA and CDR2 is FQGNSA in the germline V gene. CDR3 length: 15 residues. CDR3 bases: TGTGCCAGCAGCTTAGCCCCAGGAAATAATTCACCCCTCCACTTT. This codes for CASSLAPGNNSPLHF.

Turning to this clonotype: A junction end diverges from the germline sequence, so it may reflect a read error. The V gene is TRBV20-1, the J gene TRBJ2-1; D remains ambiguous. Looked up from germline, CDR1 is DFQATT and CDR2 is SNEGSKA (reference sequence). This CDR3 region has 15 residues. CDR3 nucleotides: TGCGGTGCTAGGATCCTTATAGGTACGAACAATGAGCAGTTCTTC. Its protein is CGARILIGTNNEQFF.

This chain uses TRBV7-9 with TRBJ1-4; a possible D gene is TRBD1 (5 bases). This CDR3 contains 16 residues. Trimming took off 7 bases at V and 2 bases at J, with 17 bases between the two ends. Per germline, CDR1 SEHNR and CDR2 FQNEAQ (reference sequence). The CDR3 DNA is TGTGCCAGCACCCCTGGCTCCGGGGGGACTAATGAAAAACTGTTTTTT. Translating gives CASTPGSGGTNEKLFF.

V is TRBV20-1 and J is TRBJ1-5; TRBD1 matches 9 bases. CDR1 DFQATT and CDR2 SNEGSKA come from the germline V gene (reference sequence). The CDR3 runs 18 residues. V lost 0 bases and J lost 0; bases outside the gene matches: 9. CDR3 bases: TGCAGTGCTAGAGAAACCGGGACAGGGAGATATAGCAATCAGCCCCAGCATTTT. It specifies CSARETGTGRYSNQPQHF.

CDR3 nucleotide sequence: TGCAGTGCTACGCTCGACAGGGGCGGCAATCAGCCCCAGCATTTT. Protein: CSATLDRGGNQPQHF. This chain connects TRBV20-1 to TRBJ1-5; TRBD1 agrees at 8 bases. The CDR3 covers 15 residues. Germline V CDR1 and CDR2: DFQATT, SNEGSKA (reference sequence). V lost 4 bases and J lost 2; bases outside the gene matches: 7.

This clonotype appeared many times. The chain has TRBV9 and TRBJ1-4; TRBD1 matches 8 bases. The CDR3 runs to 18 residues. Germline V CDR1 and CDR2: SGDLS, YYNGEE. V lost 0 bases to trimming and J lost 1 base; unmatched junction nucleotides: 8. CDR3 residues: CASSVASGTGGTNEKLFF. The CDR3 coding sequence is TGTGCCAGCAGCGTAGCCTCGGGGACAGGCGGAACTAATGAAAAACTGTTTTTT.

The CDR3 reads CASSQRGGRDLSQPQHF. The DNA of the CDR3 is TGTGCCAGCAGTCAAAGAGGGGGTCGGGACCTATCTCAGCCCCAGCATTTT. The chain has TRBV28 and TRBJ1-5, with D maybe TRBD1 (6 bases). The CDR3 is made up of 17 amino acids. The V end lost 5 bases, the J end lost 6 bases, and 23 bases lay between the germline ends. Germline assignment: CDR1 MDHEN and CDR2 SYDVKM. Full variable domain (rest looked up from reference TRBV28 and TRBJ1-5): DVKVTQSSRYLVKRTGEKVFLECVQDMDHENMFWYRQDPGLGLRLIYFSYDVKMKEKGDIPEGYSVSREKKERFSLILESASTNQTSMYLCASSQRGGRDLSQPQHFGDGTRLSIL.

This clonotype came up a few times. This chain connects TRBV4-3 to TRBJ2-2; TRBD2 aligns across 11 bases. Trimming removed 5 bases from V and 5 bases from J; junction bases left unmatched: 19. The CDR3 runs to 20 residues. The germline gives CDR1 LGHNA, CDR2 YSLEER. The CDR3 sequence is CASSSRFLAGGQQVTGELFF. The DNA of the CDR3 is TGCGCCAGCAGCTCACGTTTTTTAGCGGGGGGGCAGCAGGTAACCGGGGAGCTGTTTTTT.

The V and J genes are TRBV28 and TRBJ2-1; D is perhaps TRBD1 (5 bases). Germline loops: CDR1 MDHEN, CDR2 SYDVKM. V was shortened by 2 bases and J by 4 bases, with 12 bases between the two germline ends. The CDR3 length is 15 residues. The CDR3 sequence is CASSLQGWAYNEQFF. The CDR3 DNA is TGTGCCAGCAGTTTACAGGGCTGGGCGTACAATGAGCAGTTCTTC.

This clonotype was observed a few times. The chain combines TRBV12-3 or TRBV12-4 with TRBJ2-4; the D gene is possibly TRBD2 (5 bases). The CDR3 covers 12 residues. V was clipped by 2 bases and J by 7 bases, with 6 bases between them. This CDR3 reads CASSLLANIQYF. The CDR3 bases are TGTGCCAGCAGTTTATTAGCGAACATTCAGTACTTC.

Of note for this clonotype: The junction departs from the called germline gene at one end, perhaps through a read error. The rearrangement joins TRBV6-5 to TRBJ2-2, with D possibly called TRBD1 or TRBD2 (5 bases each). The CDR3 extends over 15 amino acids. The germline CDR1 and CDR2 sequences are MNHEY and SVGAGI. For the CDR3, the DNA is TGTGCCAGCTTGGCCCTGGGGGTCGCACCCGGGGAGCTATTTTTT. Translation: CASLALGVAPGELFF.

In this sample, this clonotype turned up a few times. V is TRBV20-1 and J is TRBJ2-7, with 9 positions matching TRBD1. V lost 0 bases to trimming and J lost 3 bases; unmatched junction nucleotides: 6. From germline, CDR1 is DFQATT and CDR2 SNEGSKA (reference sequence). This CDR3 has 15 amino acids. CDR3 DNA: TGCAGTGCTAGAGATCTGGGACAGGGTGACTACGAGCAGTACTTC. It encodes CSARDLGQGDYEQYF.

In this sample, this clonotype turned up a few times. J is TRBJ1-4 and V is TRBV20-1; no definite D call. The CDR3 sequence is 17 residues long. With 0 bases removed from V and 3 bases from J, the gap between germline ends came to 17 bases. Germline V lookup: CDR1 DFQATT, CDR2 SNEGSKA (reference sequence). The CDR3 loop is CSARDRQLGWPNEKLFF. The CDR3 region has the DNA TGCAGTGCTAGAGATCGGCAATTAGGGTGGCCTAATGAAAAACTGTTTTTT.

This clonotype was picked up a small number of times. The CDR3 DNA reads TGTGCCAGCAGTGATACACAGGGCCCCTATCAGCCCCAGCATTTT. Encoded protein: CASSDTQGPYQPQHF. V gene TRBV28 combines with J gene TRBJ1-5; possible D gene TRBD1, 6 bases. V gave up 5 bases and J gave up 5 bases, with 16 bases separating them. From germline, CDR1 is MDHEN and CDR2 SYDVKM. The CDR3 totals 15 residues.